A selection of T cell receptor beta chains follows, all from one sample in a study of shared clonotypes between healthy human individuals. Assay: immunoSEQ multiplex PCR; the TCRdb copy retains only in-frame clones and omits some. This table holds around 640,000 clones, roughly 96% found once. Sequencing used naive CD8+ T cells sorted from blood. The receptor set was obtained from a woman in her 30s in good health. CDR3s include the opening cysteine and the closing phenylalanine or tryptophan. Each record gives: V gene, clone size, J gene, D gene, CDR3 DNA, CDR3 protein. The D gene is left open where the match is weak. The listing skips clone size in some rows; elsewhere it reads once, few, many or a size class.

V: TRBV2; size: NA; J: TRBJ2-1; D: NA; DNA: TGTGCCAGCAGTGAAGCCGGGGTGGGCGATGAGCAGTTCTTC; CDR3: CASSEAGVGDEQFF
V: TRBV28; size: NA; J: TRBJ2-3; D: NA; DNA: TGTGCCAGCAGTTTATCACCCGGGCGGATTACAGATACGCAGTATTTT; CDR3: CASSLSPGRITDTQYF
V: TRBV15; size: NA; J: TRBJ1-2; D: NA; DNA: TGTGCCACCAGCAGAGACTCTGGATTAGCCCTCTTAAGGAGCTACACCTTC; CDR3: CATSRDSGLALLRSYTF
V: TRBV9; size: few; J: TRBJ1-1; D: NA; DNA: TGTGCCAGCAGCGTGGGGGGTTGGAACACTGAAGCTTTCTTT; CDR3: CASSVGGWNTEAFF
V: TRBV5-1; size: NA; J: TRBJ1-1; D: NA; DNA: TGCGCCAGCAGCCTAGGACGGACAAGACTCGACACTGAAGCTTTCTTT; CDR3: CASSLGRTRLDTEAFF
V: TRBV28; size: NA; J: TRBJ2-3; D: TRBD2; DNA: TGTGCCAGCAGTATATGGGGGAGGGAGCTAGTCACAGATACGCAGTATTTT; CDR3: CASSIWGRELVTDTQYF
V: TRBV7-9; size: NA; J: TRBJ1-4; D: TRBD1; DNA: TGTGCCAGCAGCTTAGCACAGGGGGAGATCGGAAAACTGTTTTTT; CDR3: CASSLAQGEIGKLFF
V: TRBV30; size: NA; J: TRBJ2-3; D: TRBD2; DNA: TGTGCCTGGAGTGAGCTAGCGGTCGGCACAGATACGCAGTATTTT; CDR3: CAWSELAVGTDTQYF
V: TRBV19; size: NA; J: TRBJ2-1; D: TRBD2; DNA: TGTGCCAGTGATTTAGCGGGAGGCCCACACAATGAGCAGTTCTTC; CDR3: CASDLAGGPHNEQFF
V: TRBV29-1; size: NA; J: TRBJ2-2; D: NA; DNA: TGCAGCGTTGCGGCTGCGAACACCGGGGAGCTGTTTTTT; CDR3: CSVAAANTGELFF
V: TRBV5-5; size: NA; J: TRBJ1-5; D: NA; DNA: TGTGCCAGCAGCTTTGGCCGGACAGTCGGCGGCAATCAGCCCCAGCATTTT; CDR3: CASSFGRTVGGNQPQHF
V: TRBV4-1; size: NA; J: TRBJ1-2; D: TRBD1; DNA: TGCGCCAGCAGCCAAGATATGGAGACAGGGTATTTGGGAGCTAACTATGGCTACACCTTC; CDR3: CASSQDMETGYLGANYGYTF
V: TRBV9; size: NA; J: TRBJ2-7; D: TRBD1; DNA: TGTGCCAGCAGCGTAGAGACAGGGGAGTACGAGCAGTACTTC; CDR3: CASSVETGEYEQYF
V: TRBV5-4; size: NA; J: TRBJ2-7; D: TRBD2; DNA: TGTGCCAGCAGTTCGCGACTAGCGGGAAGCTACGAGCAGTACTTC; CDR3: CASSSRLAGSYEQYF
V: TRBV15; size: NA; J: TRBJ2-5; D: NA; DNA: TGTGCCACCAGCAGAACAACCTTAGCCCGGGACCAAGAGACCCAGTACTTC; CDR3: CATSRTTLARDQETQYF
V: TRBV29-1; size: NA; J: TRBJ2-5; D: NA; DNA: TGCAGCGTCCCGCCACGCGGGAACCAAGAGACCCAGTACTTC; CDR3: CSVPPRGNQETQYF
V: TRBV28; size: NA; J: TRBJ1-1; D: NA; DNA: TGTGCCAGCAGTCCCGATCGGGAGGGTCAGGTAGAAGCTTTCTTT; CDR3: CASSPDREGQVEAFF
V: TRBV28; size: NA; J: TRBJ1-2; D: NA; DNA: TGTGCCAGCAGTATCGCCAGGGACTATGGCTACACCTTC; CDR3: CASSIARDYGYTF
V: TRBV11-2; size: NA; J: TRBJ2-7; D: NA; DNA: TGTGCCAGCAGCCATTACGGCTCCCACGAGCAGTACTTC; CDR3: CASSHYGSHEQYF
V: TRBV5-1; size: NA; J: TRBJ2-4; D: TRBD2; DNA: TGCGCCAGCAGCTATGGACTAGCGGGAGTAGCCAAAAACATTCAGTACTTC; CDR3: CASSYGLAGVAKNIQYF
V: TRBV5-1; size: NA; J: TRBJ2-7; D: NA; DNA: TGCGCCAGCAGCCCGGGGGACTTACCTTTCTCCTACGAGCAGTACTTC; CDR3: CASSPGDLPFSYEQYF
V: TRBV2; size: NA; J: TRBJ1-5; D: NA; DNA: TGTGCCAGCACTGAGGGGGGCTGGAGCAATCAGCCCCAGCATTTT; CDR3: CASTEGGWSNQPQHF
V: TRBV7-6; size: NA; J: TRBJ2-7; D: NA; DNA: TGTGCCAGCAGCCCCTCAGTTTTATCTCTCGACGAGCAGTACTTC; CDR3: CASSPSVLSLDEQYF